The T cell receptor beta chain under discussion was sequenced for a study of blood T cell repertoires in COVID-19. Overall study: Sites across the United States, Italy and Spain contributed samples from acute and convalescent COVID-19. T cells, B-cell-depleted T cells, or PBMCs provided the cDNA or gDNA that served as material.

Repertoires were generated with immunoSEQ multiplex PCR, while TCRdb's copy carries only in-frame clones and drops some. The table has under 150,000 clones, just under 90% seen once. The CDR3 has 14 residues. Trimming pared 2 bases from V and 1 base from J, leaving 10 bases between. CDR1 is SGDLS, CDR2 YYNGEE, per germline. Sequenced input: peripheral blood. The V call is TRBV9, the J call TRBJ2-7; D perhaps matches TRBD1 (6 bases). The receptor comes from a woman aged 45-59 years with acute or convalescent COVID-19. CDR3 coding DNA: TGTGCCAGCAGCGTGGGCAGGGGTTCCTACGAGCAGTACTTC. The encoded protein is CASSVGRGSYEQYF.